One T cell receptor beta chain is described in this entry. Its matching antigen is unknown. Sequence at one end of the junction differs from germline and may be a read error. A single record per CDR3 protein comes from TCRdb applying MiXCR to the reads. The sample includes around 300,000 distinct CDR3 sequences, around a quarter of them seen just once. The CDR3 has 18 residues. Germline CDR1 is SGHTA and CDR2 is FQGNSA. This record comes from a study of T cell repertoires in cytomegalovirus infection. The J gene is TRBJ2-5, the V gene TRBV7-2; 7 nucleotides agree with TRBD2. This receptor was identified in a human donor in good health (CMV status not recorded). Some clones in this sample may be carry-over from other donors' samples. This specimen consisted of cultured PBMCs, obtained from culture after CMV antigen stimulation. The CDR3 DNA reads TGTGCCAGCAGCTTAGCCGGGGGGTTCCGTCGTGGTCACGAGACCCAATACTTC. Translated: CASSLAGGFRRGHETQYF. Full variable domain (rest looked up from reference TRBV7-2 and TRBJ2-5): GAGVSQSPSNKVTEKGKDVELRCDPISGHTALYWYRQSLGQGLEFLIYFQGNSAPDKSGLPSDRFSAERTGGSVSTLTIQRTQQEDSAVYLCASSLAGGFRRGHETQYFGPGTRLLVL.